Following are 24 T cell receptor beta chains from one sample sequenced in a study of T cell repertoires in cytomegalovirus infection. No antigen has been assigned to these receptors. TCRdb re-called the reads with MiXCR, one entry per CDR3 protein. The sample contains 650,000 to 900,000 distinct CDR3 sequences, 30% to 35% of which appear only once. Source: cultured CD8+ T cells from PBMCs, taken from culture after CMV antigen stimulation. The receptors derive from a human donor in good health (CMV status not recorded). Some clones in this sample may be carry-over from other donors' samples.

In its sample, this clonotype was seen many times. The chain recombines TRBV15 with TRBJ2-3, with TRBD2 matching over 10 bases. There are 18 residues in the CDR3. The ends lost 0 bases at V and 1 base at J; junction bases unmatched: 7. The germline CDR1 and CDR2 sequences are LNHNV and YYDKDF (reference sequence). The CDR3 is CATSRELAGLIGTDTQYF. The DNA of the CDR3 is TGTGCCACCAGCAGAGAACTAGCGGGGCTGATTGGCACAGATACGCAGTATTTT.

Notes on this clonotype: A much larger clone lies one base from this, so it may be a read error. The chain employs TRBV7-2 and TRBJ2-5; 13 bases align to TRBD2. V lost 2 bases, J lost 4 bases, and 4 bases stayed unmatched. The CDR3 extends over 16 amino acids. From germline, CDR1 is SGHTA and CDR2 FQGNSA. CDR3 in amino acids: CASSLIRLAGGETQYF. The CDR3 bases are TGTGCCAGCAGCTTAATCAGACTAGCGGGGGGAGAGACCCAGTACTTC.

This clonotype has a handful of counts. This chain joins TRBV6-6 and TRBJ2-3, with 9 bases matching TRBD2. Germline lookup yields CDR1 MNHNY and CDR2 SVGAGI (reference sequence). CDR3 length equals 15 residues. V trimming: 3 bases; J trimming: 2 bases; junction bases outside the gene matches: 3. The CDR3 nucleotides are TGTGCCAGCAGTTATGCGGGGGGGTACACAGATACGCAGTATTTT. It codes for CASSYAGGYTDTQYF.

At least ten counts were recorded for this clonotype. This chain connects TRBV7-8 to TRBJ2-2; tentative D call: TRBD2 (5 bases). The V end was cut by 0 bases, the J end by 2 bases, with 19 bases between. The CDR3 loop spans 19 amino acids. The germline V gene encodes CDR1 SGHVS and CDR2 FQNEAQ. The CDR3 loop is CASSLARAGKGYNTGELFF. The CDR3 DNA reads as TGTGCCAGCAGCTTAGCGCGGGCCGGGAAAGGGTATAACACCGGGGAGCTGTTTTTT. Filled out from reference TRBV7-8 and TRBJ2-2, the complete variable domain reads GAGVSQSPRYKVAKRGQDVALRCDPISGHVSLFWYQQALGQGPEFLTYFQNEAQLDKSGLPSDRFFAERPEGSVSTLKIQRTQQEDSAVYLCASSLARAGKGYNTGELFFGEGSRLTVL.

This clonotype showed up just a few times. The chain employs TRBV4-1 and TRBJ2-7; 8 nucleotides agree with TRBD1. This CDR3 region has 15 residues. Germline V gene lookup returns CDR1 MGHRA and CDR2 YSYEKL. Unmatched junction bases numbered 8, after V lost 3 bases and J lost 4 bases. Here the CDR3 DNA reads TGCGCCAGCAGCCAGCGACCGGGACAGGTGTACGAGCAGTACTTC. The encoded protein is CASSQRPGQVYEQYF.

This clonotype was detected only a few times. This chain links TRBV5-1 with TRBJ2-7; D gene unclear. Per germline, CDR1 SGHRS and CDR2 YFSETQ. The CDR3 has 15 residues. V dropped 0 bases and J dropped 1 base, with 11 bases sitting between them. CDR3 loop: CASSLGSGRSYEQYV. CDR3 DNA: TGCGCCAGCAGCTTGGGTTCCGGCCGTTCCTACGAGCAGTACGTC.

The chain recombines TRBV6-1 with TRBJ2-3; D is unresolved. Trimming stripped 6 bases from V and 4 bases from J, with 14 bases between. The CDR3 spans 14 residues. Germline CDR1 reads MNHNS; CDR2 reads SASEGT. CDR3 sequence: CASRTNWAADTQYF. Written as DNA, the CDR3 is TGTGCCAGCAGAACCAACTGGGCGGCAGATACGCAGTATTTT.

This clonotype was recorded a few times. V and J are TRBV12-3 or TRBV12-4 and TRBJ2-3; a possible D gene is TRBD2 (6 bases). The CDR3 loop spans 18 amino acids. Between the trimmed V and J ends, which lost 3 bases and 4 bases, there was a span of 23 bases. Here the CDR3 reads CASSFFPFRGNIADTQYF. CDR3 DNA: TGTGCCAGCAGTTTTTTCCCTTTTCGGGGGAATATAGCAGATACGCAGTATTTT.

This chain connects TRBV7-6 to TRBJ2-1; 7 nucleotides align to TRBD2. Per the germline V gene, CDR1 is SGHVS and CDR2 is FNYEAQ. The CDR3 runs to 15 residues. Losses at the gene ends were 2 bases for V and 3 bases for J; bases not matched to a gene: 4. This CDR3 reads CASSLLGGFYNEQFF. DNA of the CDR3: TGTGCCAGCAGCTTATTGGGGGGGTTCTACAATGAGCAGTTCTTC.

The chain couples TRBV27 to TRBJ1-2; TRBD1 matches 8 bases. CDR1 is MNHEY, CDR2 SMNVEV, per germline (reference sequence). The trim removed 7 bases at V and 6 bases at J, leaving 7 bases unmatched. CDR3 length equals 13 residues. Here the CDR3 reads CASTKTGEDGYTF. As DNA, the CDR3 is TGTGCCAGCACCAAGACAGGGGAGGATGGCTACACCTTC.

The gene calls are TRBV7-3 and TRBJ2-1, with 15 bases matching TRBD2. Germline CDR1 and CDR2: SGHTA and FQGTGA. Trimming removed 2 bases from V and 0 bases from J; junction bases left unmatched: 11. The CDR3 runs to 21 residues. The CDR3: CASSLWPGTSGGRSSYNEQFF. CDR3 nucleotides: TGTGCCAGCAGCTTATGGCCCGGGACTAGCGGGGGGCGGAGCTCCTACAATGAGCAGTTCTTC. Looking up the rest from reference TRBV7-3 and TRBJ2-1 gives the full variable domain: GAGVSQTPSNKVTEKGKYVELRCDPISGHTALYWYRQSLGQGPEFLIYFQGTGAADDSGLPNDRFFAVRPEGSVSTLKIQRTERGDSAVYLCASSLWPGTSGGRSSYNEQFFGPGTRLTVL.

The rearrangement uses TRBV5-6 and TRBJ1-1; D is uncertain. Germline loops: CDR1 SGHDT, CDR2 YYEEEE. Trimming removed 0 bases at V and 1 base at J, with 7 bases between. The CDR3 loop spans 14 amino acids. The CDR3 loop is CASSLGAPNTEAFF. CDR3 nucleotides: TGTGCCAGCAGCTTGGGGGCCCCGAACACTGAAGCTTTCTTT.

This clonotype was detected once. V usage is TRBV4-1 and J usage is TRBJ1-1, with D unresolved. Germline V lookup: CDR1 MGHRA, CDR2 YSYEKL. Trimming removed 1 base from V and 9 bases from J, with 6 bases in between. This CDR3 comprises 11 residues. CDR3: CASSQANQAFF. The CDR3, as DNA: TGCGCCAGCAGCCAAGCCAACCAAGCTTTCTTT.

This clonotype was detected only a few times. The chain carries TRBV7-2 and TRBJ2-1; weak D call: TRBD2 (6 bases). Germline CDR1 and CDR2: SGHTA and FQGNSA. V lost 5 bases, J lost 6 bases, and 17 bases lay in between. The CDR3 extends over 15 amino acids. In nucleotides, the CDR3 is TGTGCCAGCAGCCCCGGGCCCTGGAGGGGCAATGAGCAGTTCTTC. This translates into CASSPGPWRGNEQFF.

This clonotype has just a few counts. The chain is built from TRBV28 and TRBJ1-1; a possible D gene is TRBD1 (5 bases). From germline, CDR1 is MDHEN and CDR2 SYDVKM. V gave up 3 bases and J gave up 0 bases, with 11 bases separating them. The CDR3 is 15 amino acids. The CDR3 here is CASSLTVSMNTEAFF. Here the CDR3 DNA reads TGTGCCAGCAGTTTGACAGTAAGCATGAACACTGAAGCTTTCTTT.

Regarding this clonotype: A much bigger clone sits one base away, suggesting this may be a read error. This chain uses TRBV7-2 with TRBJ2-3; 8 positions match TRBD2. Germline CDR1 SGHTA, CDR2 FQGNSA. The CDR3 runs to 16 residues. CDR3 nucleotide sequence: TGTGCCAACAGCCCACGGACTAGCTATTACACAGATACGCAGTATTTT. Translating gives CANSPRTSYYTDTQYF.

CDR3 nucleotides: TGTGCCAGCACCCCGCCGGGGGATGATCAGCCCCAGCATTTT. Protein sequence: CASTPPGDDQPQHF. V and J are TRBV7-9 and TRBJ1-5, with D perhaps matching TRBD1 (5 bases). The CDR3 has 14 residues. CDR1 and CDR2 from the germline V gene are SEHNR and FQNEAQ (reference sequence). Trimming removed 7 bases at V and 5 bases at J, with 15 bases between.

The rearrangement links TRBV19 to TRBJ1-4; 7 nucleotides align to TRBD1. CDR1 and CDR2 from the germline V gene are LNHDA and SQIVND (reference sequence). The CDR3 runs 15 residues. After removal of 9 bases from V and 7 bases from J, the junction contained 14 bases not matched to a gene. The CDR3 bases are TGTGCCAGCGGGACAGTCGCACAAGCAGGTGAAAAACTGTTTTTT. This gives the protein CASGTVAQAGEKLFF.

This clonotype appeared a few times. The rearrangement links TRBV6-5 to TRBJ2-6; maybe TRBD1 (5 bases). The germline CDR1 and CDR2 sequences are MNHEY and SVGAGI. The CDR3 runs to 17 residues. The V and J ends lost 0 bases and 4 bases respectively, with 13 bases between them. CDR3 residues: CASSYSSSGYGANVLTF. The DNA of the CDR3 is TGTGCCAGCAGTTACTCGTCTTCAGGGTACGGGGCCAACGTCCTGACTTTC.

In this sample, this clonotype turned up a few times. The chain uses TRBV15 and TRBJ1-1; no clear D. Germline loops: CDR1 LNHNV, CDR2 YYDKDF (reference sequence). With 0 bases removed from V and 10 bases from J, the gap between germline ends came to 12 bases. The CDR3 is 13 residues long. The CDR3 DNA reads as TGTGCCACCAGCAGAGACAAGGGATCAAGAGCTTTCTTT. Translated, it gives CATSRDKGSRAFF.

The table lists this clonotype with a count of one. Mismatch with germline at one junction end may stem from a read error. The CDR3 nucleotides read TGTGTCAGCAGCTTAACCCGAGAGGAGCAGTACTTC. Translation: CVSSLTREEQYF. The rearrangement links TRBV7-9 to TRBJ2-7; unclear D gene. Germline CDR1 and CDR2: SEHNR and FQNEAQ (reference sequence). The CDR3 runs 12 residues.

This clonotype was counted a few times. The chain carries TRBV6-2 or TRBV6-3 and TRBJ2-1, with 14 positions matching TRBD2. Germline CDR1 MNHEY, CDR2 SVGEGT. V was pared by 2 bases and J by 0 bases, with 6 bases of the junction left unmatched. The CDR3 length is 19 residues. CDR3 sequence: CASSYPTSGGARSYNEQFF. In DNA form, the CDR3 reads TGTGCCAGCAGTTACCCGACTAGCGGGGGGGCCCGCTCCTACAATGAGCAGTTCTTC.

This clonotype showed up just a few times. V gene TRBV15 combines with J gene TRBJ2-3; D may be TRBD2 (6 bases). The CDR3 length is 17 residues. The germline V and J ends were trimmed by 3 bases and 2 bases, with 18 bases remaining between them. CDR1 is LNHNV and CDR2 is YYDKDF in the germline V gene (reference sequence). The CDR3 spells CATSRIPLRGSTDTQYF. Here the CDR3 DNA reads TGTGCCACCAGCAGGATCCCCCTGCGGGGCTCCACAGATACGCAGTATTTT. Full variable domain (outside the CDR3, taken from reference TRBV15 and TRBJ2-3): DAMVIQNPRYQVTQFGKPVTLSCSQTLNHNVMYWYQQKSSQAPKLLFHYYDKDFNNEADTPDNFQSRRPNTSFCFLDIRSPGLGDTAMYLCATSRIPLRGSTDTQYFGPGTRLTVL.

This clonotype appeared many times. The CDR3 protein is CASSSGGGTEAFF. The DNA of the CDR3 is TGTGCCAGCAGCTCGGGCGGAGGGACTGAAGCTTTCTTT. This chain connects TRBV12-3 or TRBV12-4 to TRBJ1-1; D call uncertain. This CDR3 has 13 residues. Between the trimmed V and J ends, which lost 6 bases and 5 bases, there was a span of 13 bases.